This T cell receptor beta chain was retrieved from a study of human T cells and chemical hapten exposure (dated by TCRdb to about 2021). In the study overall: For sensitization, 2% DPC in acetone was applied to an approximately 2 cm by approximately 2 cm area of upper inner arm skin. Patients additionally received weekly therapeutic DPC doses to the scalp throughout the roughly 25-week study period. Patch testing was performed on the upper back with Finn chambers containing 0.01% DPC, and the patch tests were scored after 6 days according to International Contact Dermatitis Research Group standards. The mostly female patient cohort included alopecia areata with under or over 50% scalp involvement, alopecia totalis and alopecia universalis. Libraries were pooled for sequencing, and per-sample TCR yields varied mainly because of small differences in library volumes within the pool. The study tracked peripheral blood TCR repertoire changes in vivo during primary and secondary sensitization to the hapten diphenylcyclopropenone (DPC) in alopecia patients. Patient blood was sampled pre-sensitization (week 0) and at 2, 6 and about 24 weeks after DPC sensitization. Blood for TCR sequencing was provided by twenty-nine alopecia patients at one to four time points (pre-sensitization, 2, 6 and 24 weeks). General study outcomes and caveats: Repeated subsampling changed both the strength of the expansion versus patch-test correlation and the threshold at which the correlation became significant. Significantly more large CDR3 similarity clusters were formed by expanded TCRs than by pre-sensitization or healthy control sets, consistent with antigen-driven responses. A positive correlation was found between the number of PT1 expanded TCRs and patch test score, with significance reached at thresholds 8, 16 and 32 but not 4. Because all patients had alopecia, a presumed autoimmune disease, the immune response of the patients might differ from that of healthy individuals. DPC sensitization did not change how many TCRs were above 1 in 1000 frequency, and no evidence was found of alterations in global repertoire structure.

The time point label, read with the paper, signifies: pre-sensitization, week 0. This sample's treatment or condition label indicates: therapeutic diphenylcyclopropenone sensitization with weekly scalp DPC. Blood at each patch-test visit was drawn before the patch test was applied. To be eligible, patients had to be aged 18 to 70, diagnosed with alopecia and judged suitable for DPC therapy, while pregnant patients were excluded. Unfractionated whole blood was collected in Tempus Blood RNA tubes, and total RNA was extracted from that blood. Libraries came from RACE. TCRdb names NextSeq 500 as the instrument used. Library preparation attached unique molecular identifiers to individual cDNA molecules for quantitative, reproducible TCR counting. Each blood RNA sample was used to sequence both TCR alpha and TCR beta chains. On the authors' methods: A median of approximately 100,000 TCRs per sample was observed, with a range of about 23,224 to 700,000. V, J and CDR3 annotation of the TCR reads was performed with the Decombinator software suite. To make PS versus PT1 abundance plots, every sample was subsampled to the same number of TCRs (28,000). Expanded TCRs were defined as absent before sensitization and observed at least eight times at the 2-week time point. The public sequencing data were trimmed at Q25 with fastp and processed into clonotypes with MiXCR by TCRdb, which kept only in-frame beta chains. All rows with the same CDR3 protein become a single entry with the most common DNA and genes. The authors' filters were not applied to this entry. The sample table contains approximately 77,000 distinct CDR3 sequences; only one count was recorded for less than 15% of them. The top ten clones comprise about 4.9% of the sample.

Details on this clonotype: The clone's antigen remains unknown. No quality values exist for individual bases; no much larger clone is one base distant.

According to the germline V gene, CDR1 reads SGHTA and CDR2 reads FQGNSA. The CDR3, from cysteine to phenylalanine, totals 11 residues. The DNA shown is the 33-base CDR3, in frame from base 1. V is shortened by 5 bases, J by 7 bases, and the region joining them spans 8 bases. The TCR sequence derives from a woman in her 50s with alopecia areata. Some clones in this sample may be carry-over from other donors' samples. The specimen comprised whole blood, sampled in connection with sensitization to the hapten diphenylcyclopropenone (DPC). The V gene is TRBV7-2 and the J gene is TRBJ1-1, with no confident D gene call. CDR3 protein: CASSPWIEAFF. The DNA is as follows: TGTGCCAGCAGCCCCTGGATTGAAGCTTTCTTT.